This T cell receptor (beta chain) was sequenced for a study of memory CD4+ T cells and cytomegalovirus serostatus. Study conclusions and caveats: The CMV-associated TCR signature appears largely within the CD4+ memory repertoire.

For this clone: Its antigen is undetermined.

Single viable CD3+CD4+CD8-CD45RO+ cells were sorted as the memory CD4+ T cells. Germline values: CDR1 SNHLY, CDR2 FYNNEI. Deletions cut 5 bases from V and 1 base from J, with 9 bases between. This CDR3 region has 14 residues. As processed by the authors: Out-of-frame sequences were removed, leaving 2 million or so distinct TCRbeta sequences. Method: immunoSEQ multiplex PCR; TCRdb's copy keeps in-frame clones and lacks some. V and J calls and clone size are those listed in that table; D and trimming were worked out from the DNA. The table has roughly 42,000 clones, 60% to 85% seen once. This receptor was identified in an adult in good health and CMV-seronegative. The chain links TRBV2 to TRBJ1-5; TRBD1 might be the D (5 bases). Sequencing was done on a sample of memory CD4+ T cells from blood. The CDR3 DNA is TGTGCCAGCAGTACCGACAGCAGCAATCAGCCCCAGCATTTT. It specifies CASSTDSSNQPQHF. The variable domain in full, with the rest retrieved from reference TRBV2 and TRBJ1-5, is EPEVTQTPSHQVTQMGQEVILRCVPISNHLYFYWYRQILGQKVEFLVSFYNNEISEKSEIFDDQFSVERPDGSNFTLKIRSTKLEDSAMYFCASSTDSSNQPQHFGDGTRLSIL.